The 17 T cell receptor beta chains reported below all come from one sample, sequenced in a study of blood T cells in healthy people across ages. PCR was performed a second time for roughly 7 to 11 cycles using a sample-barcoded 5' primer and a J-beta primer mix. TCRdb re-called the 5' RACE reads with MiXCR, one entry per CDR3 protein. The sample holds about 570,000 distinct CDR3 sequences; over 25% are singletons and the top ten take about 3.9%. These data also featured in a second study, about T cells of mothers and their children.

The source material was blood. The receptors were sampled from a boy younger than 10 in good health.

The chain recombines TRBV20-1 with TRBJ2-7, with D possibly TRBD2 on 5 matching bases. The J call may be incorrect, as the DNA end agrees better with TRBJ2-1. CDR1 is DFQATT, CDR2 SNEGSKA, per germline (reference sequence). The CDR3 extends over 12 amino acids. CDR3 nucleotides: TGCAGTGCTAGAGCAAGGGAGTTGCAGCAGTTCTTC. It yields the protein CSARARELQQFF.

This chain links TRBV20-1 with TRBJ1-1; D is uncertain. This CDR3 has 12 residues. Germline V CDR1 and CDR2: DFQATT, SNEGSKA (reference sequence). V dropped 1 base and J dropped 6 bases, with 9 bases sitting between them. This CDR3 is CSARGPNPEAFF. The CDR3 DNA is TGCAGTGCTAGAGGTCCCAACCCTGAAGCTTTCTTT.

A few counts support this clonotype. The DNA for the CDR3 is TGCGCCAGCAGCCAGTCGGGGAACACTGAAGCTTTCTTT. Amino acids: CASSQSGNTEAFF. The rearrangement joins TRBV4-3 to TRBJ1-1; D unresolved. The ends were cut back, 3 bases at V and 1 base at J, with 6 bases in the middle. Germline V gene lookup returns CDR1 LGHNA and CDR2 YSLEER. The CDR3 spans 13 residues.

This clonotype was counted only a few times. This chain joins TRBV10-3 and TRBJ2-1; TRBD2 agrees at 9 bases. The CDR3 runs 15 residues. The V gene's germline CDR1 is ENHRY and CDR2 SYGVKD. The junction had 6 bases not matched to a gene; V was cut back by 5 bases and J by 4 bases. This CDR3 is CAISSVTSGYNEQFF. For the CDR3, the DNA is TGTGCCATCAGTTCGGTCACTAGCGGGTACAATGAGCAGTTCTTC.

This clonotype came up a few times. Written as DNA, the CDR3 is TGCAGCGTGGCCGGGGGGCGAGATACGCAGTATTTT. This codes for CSVAGGRDTQYF. The rearrangement joins TRBV29-1 to TRBJ2-3; a weak D match, TRBD2 (7 bases). The CDR3 has 12 amino acids. CDR1 is SQVTM, CDR2 ANQGSEA, per germline. V lost 6 bases and J 5 bases, leaving 12 bases between the germline ends.

The CDR3 protein is CSVEDGQALNIQYF. As DNA, the CDR3 is TGCAGCGTTGAAGATGGGCAGGCCTTAAACATTCAGTACTTC. The rearrangement links TRBV29-1 to TRBJ2-4; D unclear. The CDR3 has 14 residues. Trimming pared 0 bases from V and 6 bases from J, leaving 12 bases between. The germline V gene has CDR1 SQVTM and CDR2 ANQGSEA.

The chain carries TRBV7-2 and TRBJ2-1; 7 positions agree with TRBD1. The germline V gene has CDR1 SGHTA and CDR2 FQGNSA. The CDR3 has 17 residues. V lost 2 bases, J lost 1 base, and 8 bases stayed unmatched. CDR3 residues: CASSLWAGDSSYNEQFF. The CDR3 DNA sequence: TGTGCCAGCAGCTTATGGGCAGGGGACAGTTCCTACAATGAGCAGTTCTTC.

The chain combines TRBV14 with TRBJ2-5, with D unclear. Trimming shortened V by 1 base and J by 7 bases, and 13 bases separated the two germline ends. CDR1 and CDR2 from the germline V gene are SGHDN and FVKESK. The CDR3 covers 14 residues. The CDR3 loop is CASSQGSLRRTQYF. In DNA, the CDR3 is TGTGCCAGCAGCCAAGGCAGCTTAAGAAGGACCCAGTACTTC.

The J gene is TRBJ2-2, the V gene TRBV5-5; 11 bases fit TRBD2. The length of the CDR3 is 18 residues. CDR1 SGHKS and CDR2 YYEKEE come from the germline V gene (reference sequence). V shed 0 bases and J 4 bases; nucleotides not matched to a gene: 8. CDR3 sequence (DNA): TGTGCCAGCAGCTTGGCCACGGGGACTAGCGGTCCCACCGGGGAGCTGTTTTTT. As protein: CASSLATGTSGPTGELFF.

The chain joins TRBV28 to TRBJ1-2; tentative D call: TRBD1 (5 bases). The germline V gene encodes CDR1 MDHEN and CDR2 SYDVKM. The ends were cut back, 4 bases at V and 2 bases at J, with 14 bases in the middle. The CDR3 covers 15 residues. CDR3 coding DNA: TGTGCCAGCAGTTCCCAAGGGACGGTGAACTATGGCTACACCTTC. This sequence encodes CASSSQGTVNYGYTF.

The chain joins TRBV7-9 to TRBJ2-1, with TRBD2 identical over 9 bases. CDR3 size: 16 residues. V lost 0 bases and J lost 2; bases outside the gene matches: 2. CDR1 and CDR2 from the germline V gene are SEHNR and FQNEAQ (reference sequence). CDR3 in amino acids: CASSLAGGGAYNEQFF. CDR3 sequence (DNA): TGTGCCAGCAGCTTAGCCGGCGGGGGGGCCTACAATGAGCAGTTCTTC.

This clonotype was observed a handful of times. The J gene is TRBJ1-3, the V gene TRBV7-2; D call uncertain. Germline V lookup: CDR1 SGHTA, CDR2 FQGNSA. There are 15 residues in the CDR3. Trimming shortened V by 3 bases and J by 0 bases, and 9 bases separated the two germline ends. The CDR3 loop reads CASSLLGGSGNTIYF. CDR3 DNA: TGTGCCAGCAGCTTGCTAGGTGGCTCTGGAAACACCATATATTTT.

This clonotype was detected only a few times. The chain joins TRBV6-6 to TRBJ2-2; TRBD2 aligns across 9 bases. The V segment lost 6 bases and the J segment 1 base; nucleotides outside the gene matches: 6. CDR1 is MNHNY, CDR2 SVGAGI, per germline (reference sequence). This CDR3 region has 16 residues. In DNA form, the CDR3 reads TGTGCCAGCAGCCGCCTGACTAGCGGGAACACCGGGGAGCTGTTTTTT. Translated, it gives CASSRLTSGNTGELFF.

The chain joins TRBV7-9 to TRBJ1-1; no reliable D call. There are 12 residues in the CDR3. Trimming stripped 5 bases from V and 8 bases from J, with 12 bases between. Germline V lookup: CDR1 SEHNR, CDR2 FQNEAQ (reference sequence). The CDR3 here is CASSQAPVEAFF. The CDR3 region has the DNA TGTGCCAGCAGCCAAGCCCCTGTGGAAGCTTTCTTT.

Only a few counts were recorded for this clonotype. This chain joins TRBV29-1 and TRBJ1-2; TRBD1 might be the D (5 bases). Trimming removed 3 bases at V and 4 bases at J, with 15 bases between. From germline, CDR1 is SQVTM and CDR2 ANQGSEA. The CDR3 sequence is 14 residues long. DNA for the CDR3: TGCAGCGTTGAGGGTTTGGGACGCGGCTATGGCTACACCTTC. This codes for CSVEGLGRGYGYTF.

CDR3 amino acids: CASRPGRGGYTGELFF. The CDR3 DNA follows: TGTGCCAGCAGGCCCGGAAGGGGCGGATATACCGGGGAGCTGTTTTTT. The chain links TRBV12-3 or TRBV12-4 to TRBJ2-2; possible D gene TRBD1, 5 bases. CDR3 length: 16 residues. Trimming removed 6 bases from V and 5 bases from J, with 19 bases in between.

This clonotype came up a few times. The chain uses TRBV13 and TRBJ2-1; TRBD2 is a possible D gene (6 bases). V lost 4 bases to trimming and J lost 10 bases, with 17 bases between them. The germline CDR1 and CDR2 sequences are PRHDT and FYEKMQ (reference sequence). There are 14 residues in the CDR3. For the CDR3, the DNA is TGTGCCAGCAGCTACGCTCTAGCGCGGGTCGAGCAGTTCTTC. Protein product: CASSYALARVEQFF. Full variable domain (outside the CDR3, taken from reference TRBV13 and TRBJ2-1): AAGVIQSPRHLIKEKRETATLKCYPIPRHDTVYWYQQGPGQDPQFLISFYEKMQSDKGSIPDRFSAQQFSDYHSELNMSSLELGDSALYFCASSYALARVEQFFGPGTRLTVL.